These 28 T cell receptor beta chains were all obtained from the same sample, sequenced in a study of shared clonotypes between healthy human individuals. CD45RO negativity and positive selection for CCR7 defined naive CD8 cells, a population that excluded terminally differentiated effector memory CD45RA+ cells. Clones were sequenced by immunoSEQ multiplex PCR, and TCRdb holds only the in-frame ones, with some missing. The data show fewer than 1 million clones, around 96% seen once. The sample was naive CD8+ T cells sorted from blood. The receptor source for this set is a man younger than 40 in good health.

A remark on this clone: Sequence at one end of the junction differs from germline and may be a read error. The J gene is TRBJ2-7, the V gene TRBV20-1; D gene ambiguous. This CDR3 is 11 amino acids long. Germline CDR1 reads DFQATT; CDR2 reads SNEGSKA (reference sequence). The CDR3 spells CSAKVGRSYSF. CDR3 in DNA: TGCAGTGCTAAGGTCGGCAGATCCTATTCCTTC.

The chain is built from TRBV27 and TRBJ1-2; D call uncertain. Germline values: CDR1 MNHEY, CDR2 SMNVEV (reference sequence). The CDR3 covers 13 residues. V lost 0 bases to trimming and J lost 8 bases, with 10 bases between them. CDR3 in amino acids: CASSLSRTKGYTF. The DNA for the CDR3 is TGTGCCAGCAGTTTATCCCGGACGAAAGGCTACACCTTC.

V and J are TRBV28 and TRBJ1-5, with D possibly TRBD1 on 5 matching bases. The CDR3 is made up of 14 amino acids. Germline CDR1 and CDR2: MDHEN and SYDVKM. V dropped 3 bases and J dropped 1 base, with 7 bases sitting between them. CDR3 sequence reads: CASSFRQSNQPQHF. CDR3 nucleotides: TGTGCCAGCAGTTTCAGACAGAGCAATCAGCCCCAGCATTTT.

This rearrangement joins TRBV29-1 to TRBJ1-1; D ambiguous. Deletions cut 4 bases from V and 4 bases from J, with 4 bases between. CDR1 is SQVTM, CDR2 ANQGSEA, per germline. The CDR3 spans 10 residues. The CDR3 protein is CSVVLTEAFF. The CDR3, as DNA: TGCAGCGTTGTCCTCACTGAAGCTTTCTTT.

The CDR3 sequence: CASSDRTSGETQYF. Here the CDR3 DNA reads TGTGCCAGCAGCGATAGGACTAGCGGAGAGACCCAGTACTTC. This chain connects TRBV7-9 to TRBJ2-5; 10 nucleotides agree with TRBD2. Losses at the gene ends were 5 bases for V and 4 bases for J; bases not matched to a gene: 4. Germline V gene sequence: CDR1 SEHNR, CDR2 FQNEAQ (reference sequence). This CDR3 region has 14 residues. The full variable domain, its missing parts supplied by reference TRBV7-9 and TRBJ2-5, is DTGVSQNPRHKITKRGQNVTFRCDPISEHNRLYWYRQTLGQGPEFLTYFQNEAQLEKSRLLSDRFSAERPKGSFSTLEIQRTEQGDSAMYLCASSDRTSGETQYFGPGTRLLVL.

The genes are TRBV19 and TRBJ2-5; 11 nucleotides align to TRBD1. The V and J ends lost 8 bases and 0 bases, in that order; junction bases with no gene match: 8. The germline V gene has CDR1 LNHDA and CDR2 SQIVND (reference sequence). This CDR3 is 16 amino acids long. The CDR3 DNA sequence: TGTGCCAGTGACCGAGGGACAGGGGGGTACCAAGAGACCCAGTACTTC. Translated, it gives CASDRGTGGYQETQYF.

The chain employs TRBV27 and TRBJ2-1; D may be TRBD2 (5 bases). CDR3 size: 13 residues. Per the germline V gene, CDR1 is MNHEY and CDR2 is SMNVEV (reference sequence). The V end lost 2 bases, the J end lost 3 bases, and 5 bases lay between the germline ends. The CDR3 protein is CASSLEGYNEQFF. CDR3 DNA: TGTGCCAGCAGTTTAGAGGGCTACAATGAGCAGTTCTTC.

This clone was counted once. This chain uses TRBV28 with TRBJ2-7; TRBD1 aligns across 7 bases. CDR3 length: 15 amino acids. The germline V gene encodes CDR1 MDHEN and CDR2 SYDVKM. V was clipped by 5 bases and J by 0 bases; unmatched bases: 7. In DNA, the CDR3 is TGTGCCAGCAGTATCGCCGGGACAGTCTCCTACGAGCAGTACTTC. This translates into CASSIAGTVSYEQYF.

The CDR3 sequence: CASSPLRGAGEQYF. In nucleotides, the CDR3 is TGTGCCAGCAGTCCCCTGCGGGGGGCAGGGGAGCAGTACTTC. The V gene is TRBV6-5, the J gene TRBJ2-7; 8 bases line up with TRBD2. Germline V gene data show CDR1 as MNHEY and CDR2 as SVGAGI. V trimming: 5 bases; J trimming: 7 bases; junction bases outside the gene matches: 10. The CDR3 covers 14 residues.

The rearrangement joins TRBV7-6 to TRBJ2-7; D is uncertain. CDR1 SGHVS and CDR2 FNYEAQ come from the germline V gene. The CDR3 spans 16 residues. Between the trimmed V and J ends, which lost 2 bases and 0 bases, there was a span of 14 bases. The CDR3 reads CASSLYAGLSSYEQYF. CDR3 in DNA: TGTGCCAGCAGCTTATATGCAGGCCTTAGCTCCTACGAGCAGTACTTC. The full variable domain, rest sourced from reference TRBV7-6 and TRBJ2-7, is GAGVSQSPRYKVTKRGQDVALRCDPISGHVSLYWYRQALGQGPEFLTYFNYEAQQDKSGLPNDRFSAERPEGSISTLTIQRTEQRDSAMYRCASSLYAGLSSYEQYFGPGTRLTVT.

The gene calls are TRBV9 and TRBJ2-7, with 7 bases matching TRBD1. CDR1 is SGDLS and CDR2 is YYNGEE in the germline V gene. This CDR3 is 13 amino acids long. The J segment lost 3 bases and the V segment lost 3 bases, leaving 3 bases of the junction unmatched. CDR3 sequence reads: CASSDGTDYEQYF. CDR3 DNA: TGTGCCAGCAGCGACGGGACAGACTACGAGCAGTACTTC.

This sequence joins TRBV7-2 and TRBJ2-2; D remains unclear. The CDR3 sequence is 18 residues long. With 3 bases removed from V and 6 bases from J, the gap between germline ends came to 23 bases. Looked up from germline, CDR1 is SGHTA and CDR2 is FQGNSA. The CDR3 reads CASSFNAQTLELSGELFF. The CDR3, as DNA: TGTGCCAGCAGCTTTAATGCTCAAACCCTTGAACTTTCCGGGGAGCTGTTTTTT.

The genes are TRBV9 and TRBJ2-1, with 10 nucleotides matching TRBD2. The J segment lost 8 bases and the V segment lost 0 bases, leaving 5 bases of the junction unmatched. This CDR3 comprises 15 residues. Looked up from germline, CDR1 is SGDLS and CDR2 is YYNGEE. The CDR3 is CASSVGTSGGDEQFF. CDR3 nucleotides: TGTGCCAGCAGCGTAGGGACTAGCGGAGGGGATGAGCAGTTCTTC.

The chain uses TRBV2 and TRBJ2-7, with D possibly TRBD2 on 6 matching bases. V gave up 4 bases and J gave up 3 bases, with 13 bases separating them. The germline V gene encodes CDR1 SNHLY and CDR2 FYNNEI. CDR3 length equals 14 residues. CDR3 sequence (DNA): TGTGCCAGCAGTGCGGGGGTTTTAGGCTACGAGCAGTACTTC. The encoded protein is CASSAGVLGYEQYF.

The rearrangement links TRBV6-5 to TRBJ2-7; a weak D match, TRBD1 (6 bases). CDR1 is MNHEY and CDR2 is SVGAGI in the germline V gene. The CDR3 consists of 13 residues. The V end lost 5 bases, the J end lost 3 bases, and 11 bases lay between the germline ends. The CDR3 DNA is TGTGCCAGCAGTAAGACAGGATTCTACGAGCAGTACTTC. It yields the protein CASSKTGFYEQYF.

In its sample, this clone was seen once. The J gene is TRBJ2-7, the V gene TRBV7-9; D is unclear. Between the trimmed V and J ends, which lost 5 bases and 3 bases, there was a span of 11 bases. CDR3 size: 13 residues. The germline V gene has CDR1 SEHNR and CDR2 FQNEAQ (reference sequence). This CDR3 reads CASSPSLGYEQYF. The CDR3 region has the DNA TGTGCCAGCAGCCCCTCGTTAGGCTACGAGCAGTACTTC.

Comment on this clone: Other DNA sequences of this sample code for an identical CDR3. The rearrangement uses TRBV9 and TRBJ1-5; TRBD1 matches 11 bases. The germline CDR1 and CDR2 sequences are SGDLS and YYNGEE. The CDR3 has 14 residues. Trimming cost V 5 bases and J 6 bases; bases outside gene matches: 4. Here the CDR3 DNA reads TGTGCCAGCAGTGTGGGACAGGGGGGTCAGCCCCAGCATTTT. It yields the protein CASSVGQGGQPQHF. Looking up the rest from reference TRBV9 and TRBJ1-5 gives the full variable domain: DSGVTQTPKHLITATGQRVTLRCSPRSGDLSVYWYQQSLDQGLQFLIQYYNGEERAKGNILERFSAQQFPDLHSELNLSSLELGDSALYFCASSVGQGGQPQHFGDGTRLSIL.

V gene TRBV4-1 combines with J gene TRBJ2-1; D is ambiguous. The germline gives CDR1 MGHRA, CDR2 YSYEKL. The V end lost 0 bases, the J end lost 5 bases, and 5 bases lay between the germline ends. CDR3 length: 13 residues. CDR3 coding DNA: TGCGCCAGCAGCCAAGATCAGGACAATGAGCAGTTCTTC. Protein product: CASSQDQDNEQFF.

This clone appeared once. The chain recombines TRBV6-5 with TRBJ1-1; D is unclear. CDR3 length: 13 amino acids. Deletions cut 3 bases from V and 1 base from J, with 6 bases between. Germline CDR1 and CDR2: MNHEY and SVGAGI. CDR3 in amino acids: CASSYKGNTEAFF. CDR3 sequence (DNA): TGTGCCAGCAGTTATAAGGGGAACACTGAAGCTTTCTTT.

This clone was found a few times. The CDR3 region is CASSSGGLAGVPGNEQFF. The CDR3 region has the DNA TGTGCCAGCAGCTCAGGAGGACTAGCGGGAGTTCCGGGCAATGAGCAGTTCTTC. This chain uses TRBV9 with TRBJ2-1, with 13 positions matching TRBD2. The junction had 13 bases not matched to a gene; V was cut back by 4 bases and J by 6 bases. Germline V gene sequence: CDR1 SGDLS, CDR2 YYNGEE. The CDR3 covers 18 residues. The variable domain in full, completed from reference TRBV9 and TRBJ2-1, reads DSGVTQTPKHLITATGQRVTLRCSPRSGDLSVYWYQQSLDQGLQFLIQYYNGEERAKGNILERFSAQQFPDLHSELNLSSLELGDSALYFCASSSGGLAGVPGNEQFFGPGTRLTVL.

The CDR3 protein is CASSRRTGGPEAFF. CDR3 DNA sequence: TGCGCCAGCAGCCGACGGACAGGGGGCCCTGAAGCTTTCTTT. J is TRBJ1-1 and V is TRBV4-1, with TRBD1 matching over 11 bases. The V and J ends lost 4 bases and 6 bases, in that order; junction bases with no gene match: 4. This CDR3 comprises 14 residues. Looked up from germline, CDR1 is MGHRA and CDR2 is YSYEKL.

The chain employs TRBV6-1 and TRBJ1-3; 7 bases fit TRBD1. With V trimmed by 7 bases and J by 4 bases, 10 bases remained unmatched. The CDR3 contains 15 residues. Germline V lookup: CDR1 MNHNS, CDR2 SASEGT. The CDR3 coding sequence is TGTGCCAGCACCAAAAGGGGGGACAGCGGAAACACCATATATTTT. Translation: CASTKRGDSGNTIYF.

The chain recombines TRBV2 with TRBJ2-1, with TRBD2 identical over 9 bases. The CDR3 is 22 amino acids. The V and J ends lost 2 bases and 3 bases, in that order; junction bases with no gene match: 23. Germline V gene sequence: CDR1 SNHLY, CDR2 FYNNEI. The CDR3 nucleotides read TGTGCCAGCAGTGAAAGGTCCGGACTAGCGAAACTCAGGGATGAGGGCTACAATGAGCAGTTCTTC. Translated: CASSERSGLAKLRDEGYNEQFF.

This clone appeared a single time. This rearrangement joins TRBV11-2 to TRBJ2-3; D is unresolved. The CDR3 contains 12 residues. The germline CDR1 and CDR2 sequences are SGHAT and FQNNGV. V lost 5 bases, J lost 8 bases, and 11 bases lay in between. The DNA for the CDR3 is TGTGCCAGCAGCCCCAACCGAGCTACGCAGTATTTT. Translated: CASSPNRATQYF.

The rearrangement links TRBV7-9 to TRBJ2-7; 11 bases fit TRBD2. The germline V gene has CDR1 SEHNR and CDR2 FQNEAQ (reference sequence). This CDR3 has 16 residues. J gave up 2 bases and V 6 bases, and 9 bases lay outside the gene matches. The CDR3 reads CASSSPGTSGTYEQYF. The CDR3 coding sequence is TGTGCCAGCAGTAGTCCCGGGACTAGCGGAACCTACGAGCAGTACTTC.

This clone showed up just once. The chain uses TRBV5-5 and TRBJ1-4; 10 bases align to TRBD1. Germline CDR1 and CDR2: SGHKS and YYEKEE (reference sequence). The CDR3 loop spans 16 amino acids. Trimming at V came to 2 bases and at J to 8 bases, leaving 9 bases not matched to a gene. CDR3 nucleotide sequence: TGTGCCAGCAGCTTCATCGGACAGGGGGGAAGCGAAAAACTGTTTTTT. Translation gives CASSFIGQGGSEKLFF.

The genes are TRBV28 and TRBJ1-1; 7 nucleotides agree with TRBD1. V dropped 2 bases and J dropped 0; count of bases not matched to a gene: 6. Germline V CDR1 and CDR2: MDHEN, SYDVKM. CDR3 length equals 16 residues. In DNA, the CDR3 is TGTGCCAGCAGTTTAACCCACAGGGGCATGAACACTGAAGCTTTCTTT. As protein: CASSLTHRGMNTEAFF.

This clone was recorded once. The V call is TRBV29-1, the J call TRBJ1-1; unclear D gene. Germline values: CDR1 SQVTM, CDR2 ANQGSEA. Trimming took off 5 bases at V and 5 bases at J, with 12 bases between the two ends. The CDR3 has 12 residues. CDR3 sequence: CSVLGSETEAFF. The CDR3 DNA sequence: TGCAGCGTTTTAGGGTCGGAAACTGAAGCTTTCTTT.